Sequencing of this T cell receptor beta chain was carried out in a study of CXCR3-negative and CXCR3-positive naive CD8 T cells. The TRB libraries of cDNA were built by UMI-labeled 5' RACE. TCRdb re-analyzed the 5' RACE reads; it lists each CDR3 protein once, without DNA. The data show roughly 100,000 distinct CDR3 sequences, and the top ten clones hold roughly 0.38%. Findings and caveats of the study: Compared with CXCR3-negative naive cells, CXCR3-positive naive cells showed more hydrophobic TRB CDR3s.

On this clonotype: Its antigen remains unidentified.

The CDR3 contains 15 residues. The germline CDR1 and CDR2 sequences are SNHLY and FYNNEI. The TCR sequence derives from a human donor in good health. Some clones in this sample may be carry-over from other donors' samples. This chain connects TRBV2 to TRBJ2-1; TCRdb picks TRBD1, but there is no DNA to check that call. Input material: naive CXCR3+ CD8+ T cells from blood. Subset described: CD45RO-CCR7+CD27+CD95- naive CD8+ T cells expressing CXCR3 (TNR3+). The CDR3 region is CASTYGTQLMDEQFF.